A single sample is the source of the 25 T cell receptor beta chains below, sequenced in a study of T cell changes during pregnancy in multiple sclerosis. Profiled with immunoSEQ multiplex PCR; TCRdb holds only in-frame clones, not every one. The data show about 100,000 clones, about 90% seen once. Sequences were derived from peripheral blood, sampled after pregnancy. These receptors came from a female donor with multiple sclerosis, enrolled in a pregnancy study.

V gene TRBV5-1 combines with J gene TRBJ1-1; D is ambiguous. The V end was cut by 0 bases, the J end by 4 bases, with 10 bases between. The CDR3 extends over 14 amino acids. In germline, CDR1 is SGHRS, CDR2 YFSETQ. CDR3 nucleotide sequence: TGCGCCAGCAGCTTGGACTCTCCTGGCACTGAAGCTTTCTTT. Translating it yields CASSLDSPGTEAFF.

The rearrangement links TRBV5-5 to TRBJ2-7, with 7 bases that match TRBD1. V gave up 5 bases and J gave up 2 bases; unmatched junction bases: 7. Germline values: CDR1 SGHKS, CDR2 YYEKEE (reference sequence). CDR3 length: 14 residues. As DNA, the CDR3 is TGTGCCAGCAGGTTGAGGACAGGAGCCTACGAGCAGTACTTC. It specifies CASRLRTGAYEQYF.

The rearrangement uses TRBV27 and TRBJ2-1; D might be TRBD1 (5 bases). The V gene's germline CDR1 is MNHEY and CDR2 SMNVEV (reference sequence). V was cut by 3 bases and J by 3 bases, with 12 bases left in between. The CDR3 has 15 amino acids. The CDR3 sequence is CASSFSRQHYNEQFF. In nucleotides, the CDR3 is TGTGCCAGCAGTTTCTCTAGACAGCACTACAATGAGCAGTTCTTC.

The rearrangement joins TRBV27 to TRBJ1-3; no firm D call. The CDR3 loop spans 14 amino acids. V lost 5 bases and J 0 bases, leaving 8 bases between the germline ends. CDR1 is MNHEY, CDR2 SMNVEV, per germline (reference sequence). The CDR3 here is CASSPRYSGNTIYF. CDR3 nucleotide sequence: TGTGCCAGCAGTCCTAGGTACTCTGGAAACACCATATATTTT.

V usage is TRBV6-6 and J usage is TRBJ1-2; maybe TRBD1 (6 bases). V lost 11 bases, J lost 6 bases, and 19 bases lay in between. From germline, CDR1 is MNHNY and CDR2 SVGAGI (reference sequence). CDR3 length: 13 residues. The CDR3 spells CAGRAINRDGYTF. The CDR3 DNA is TGTGCCGGAAGGGCGATTAACAGGGATGGCTACACCTTC.

The rearrangement uses TRBV5-4 and TRBJ1-1; a possible D gene is TRBD1 (6 bases). CDR3 size: 15 residues. Germline-derived CDR1 and CDR2 are SGHNT and YYREEE (reference sequence). The V and J ends lost 1 base and 4 bases respectively, with 14 bases between them. The CDR3 DNA reads TGTGCCAGCAGCTTGAAATTAGGGGGGGGCACTGAAGCTTTCTTT. Residues: CASSLKLGGGTEAFF.

The rearrangement joins TRBV29-1 to TRBJ2-7; TRBD1 matches at 8 bases. V dropped 4 bases and J dropped 2; count of bases not matched to a gene: 7. Germline values: CDR1 SQVTM, CDR2 ANQGSEA. There are 14 residues in the CDR3. CDR3: CSVVGGQETYEQYF. The CDR3 DNA is TGCAGCGTTGTGGGGGGACAGGAGACCTACGAGCAGTACTTC.

The J gene is TRBJ1-5, the V gene TRBV6-5, with 8 bases matching TRBD1. CDR3 length equals 14 residues. Germline V CDR1 and CDR2: MNHEY, SVGAGI. V lost 6 bases and J lost 4; bases outside the gene matches: 5. CDR3: CASSARTGNQPQHF. The CDR3 DNA follows: TGTGCCAGCAGCGCAAGGACAGGGAATCAGCCCCAGCATTTT.

This rearrangement joins TRBV5-1 to TRBJ2-7, with 9 bases fitting TRBD1. This CDR3 region has 13 residues. Germline V lookup: CDR1 SGHRS, CDR2 YFSETQ. Trimming cost V 4 bases and J 7 bases; bases outside gene matches: 6. The CDR3 coding sequence is TGCGCCAGCAGCGTCACAGGGGGCAGGGAGCAGTACTTC. Translation gives CASSVTGGREQYF.

The chain has TRBV4-2 and TRBJ2-3; 12 positions agree with TRBD2. The CDR3 is made up of 18 amino acids. Germline V lookup: CDR1 LGHNA, CDR2 YNFKEQ. V shed 0 bases, J shed 6 bases, and the junction held 10 bases outside the gene matches. The CDR3 sequence: CASSQELGGLAGSDTQYF. DNA of the CDR3: TGTGCCAGCAGCCAAGAATTGGGAGGACTAGCGGGGTCGGATACGCAGTATTTT.

This chain links TRBV7-9 with TRBJ2-1; D gene ambiguous. The V and J ends lost 1 base and 7 bases respectively, with 11 bases between them. This CDR3 comprises 14 residues. The germline V gene has CDR1 SEHNR and CDR2 FQNEAQ (reference sequence). The CDR3: CASSLGGSVNEQFF. CDR3 bases: TGTGCCAGCAGCTTAGGAGGCTCGGTGAATGAGCAGTTCTTC. Full variable domain (rest looked up from reference TRBV7-9 and TRBJ2-1): DTGVSQNPRHKITKRGQNVTFRCDPISEHNRLYWYRQTLGQGPEFLTYFQNEAQLEKSRLLSDRFSAERPKGSFSTLEIQRTEQGDSAMYLCASSLGGSVNEQFFGPGTRLTVL.

The CDR3 protein is CASSYSVTTAYEQYF. DNA for the CDR3: TGTGCCAGCAGTTACTCTGTAACTACCGCCTACGAGCAGTACTTC. This chain links TRBV6-5 with TRBJ2-7, with unresolved D. CDR3 length equals 15 residues. V shed 0 bases and J shed 2 bases, with 11 bases lying between them. Germline CDR1 reads MNHEY; CDR2 reads SVGAGI.

The chain uses TRBV14 and TRBJ2-3; D call uncertain. The V gene lost 0 bases and the J gene lost 1 base, with 11 bases spanning the gap. The CDR3 is made up of 16 amino acids. The germline gives CDR1 SGHDN, CDR2 FVKESK. The CDR3 bases are TGTGCCAGCAGCCAAGATTGGGTCCGGGGCACAGATACGCAGTATTTT. It yields the protein CASSQDWVRGTDTQYF.

This chain joins TRBV10-3 and TRBJ2-5, with TRBD1 matching 7 bases. This CDR3 has 13 amino acids. Germline V lookup: CDR1 ENHRY, CDR2 SYGVKD. The ends lost 6 bases at V and 5 bases at J; junction bases unmatched: 6. In DNA, the CDR3 is TGTGCCATCAGCTCGGGACAGTCGGAGACCCAGTACTTC. Residues: CAISSGQSETQYF.

This clone was recorded only once. This chain uses TRBV7-2 with TRBJ2-7, with D perhaps TRBD1 (5 bases). The germline CDR1 and CDR2 sequences are SGHTA and FQGNSA. The CDR3 is made up of 13 amino acids. Between the trimmed V and J ends, which lost 1 base and 3 bases, there was a span of 7 bases. The CDR3 sequence is CASSLDRSYEQYF. DNA of the CDR3: TGTGCCAGCAGCTTAGACAGGAGCTACGAGCAGTACTTC.

CDR3 in DNA: TGTGCCAGCAGCTTGATAGCGGCCAAGGGGAACACTGAAGCTTTCTTT. Translation: CASSLIAAKGNTEAFF. The chain joins TRBV5-6 to TRBJ1-1; D unclear. This CDR3 spans 16 amino acids. Looked up from germline, CDR1 is SGHDT and CDR2 is YYEEEE. V lost 1 base and J lost 1, with 14 bases in between.

The chain combines TRBV28 with TRBJ2-7; D unclear. CDR1 MDHEN and CDR2 SYDVKM come from the germline V gene. CDR3 length equals 12 residues. Trimming took off 5 bases at V and 7 bases at J, with 12 bases between the two ends. The CDR3 is CASSPPGGEQYF. The DNA of the CDR3 is TGTGCCAGCAGTCCCCCAGGTGGGGAGCAGTACTTC.

V gene TRBV9 combines with J gene TRBJ2-1, with 10 positions matching TRBD2. Germline lookup yields CDR1 SGDLS and CDR2 YYNGEE. This CDR3 comprises 16 residues. V gave up 0 bases and J gave up 9 bases; unmatched junction bases: 9. CDR3 region: CASSVETSGRGSEQFF. The CDR3 DNA reads TGTGCCAGCAGCGTAGAGACTAGCGGGCGGGGAAGTGAGCAGTTCTTC. The entire variable domain, with the rest obtained from reference TRBV9 and TRBJ2-1, is as follows: DSGVTQTPKHLITATGQRVTLRCSPRSGDLSVYWYQQSLDQGLQFLIQYYNGEERAKGNILERFSAQQFPDLHSELNLSSLELGDSALYFCASSVETSGRGSEQFFGPGTRLTVL.

This chain links TRBV5-1 with TRBJ1-4; D perhaps matches TRBD1 (5 bases). Germline CDR1 SGHRS, CDR2 YFSETQ. The CDR3 covers 14 residues. V lost 6 bases to trimming and J lost 7 bases, with 16 bases between them. The CDR3 region is CASTPGTTGEKLFF. CDR3 bases: TGCGCCAGCACCCCCGGGACTACGGGTGAAAAACTGTTTTTT.

The chain recombines TRBV10-3 with TRBJ1-5, with D unresolved. The CDR3 extends over 14 amino acids. Trimming cost V 2 bases and J 5 bases, with 10 bases left between them. CDR1 and CDR2 (germline): ENHRY, SYGVKD. The CDR3 DNA reads as TGTGCCATCAGTGAGATAGAACGGGATCAGCCCCAGCATTTT. This sequence encodes CAISEIERDQPQHF.

This sequence joins TRBV27 and TRBJ1-2; TRBD1 agrees at 10 bases. The CDR3 spans 15 residues. Trimming at V came to 0 bases and at J to 7 bases, leaving 5 bases not matched to a gene. The germline gives CDR1 MNHEY, CDR2 SMNVEV (reference sequence). The CDR3 sequence is CASSLSTGGRGGYTF. As DNA, the CDR3 is TGTGCCAGCAGTTTATCGACAGGGGGCCGGGGTGGCTACACCTTC.

This chain uses TRBV9 with TRBJ1-4; 8 positions match TRBD1. The CDR3 has 15 residues. Germline V gene sequence: CDR1 SGDLS, CDR2 YYNGEE. V lost 3 bases and J lost 5; bases outside the gene matches: 6. The CDR3 bases are TGTGCCAGCAGCGAGGGGACAGGCGCGAATGAAAAACTGTTTTTT. Encoded protein: CASSEGTGANEKLFF.

The genes are TRBV7-3 and TRBJ2-5; 7 positions agree with TRBD2. The junction had 10 bases not matched to a gene; V was cut back by 4 bases and J by 2 bases. This CDR3 contains 16 residues. From germline, CDR1 is SGHTA and CDR2 FQGTGA. CDR3: CASSSGAGRDQETQYF. In nucleotides, the CDR3 is TGTGCCAGCAGCTCAGGAGCTGGGAGGGATCAAGAGACCCAGTACTTC.

The chain is built from TRBV19 and TRBJ1-5; 9 positions match TRBD1. J lost 3 bases, V lost 5 bases, and 8 bases had no gene match. The germline gives CDR1 LNHDA, CDR2 SQIVND (reference sequence). CDR3 length: 16 amino acids. This chain's CDR3 is CASSVQQGAVNQPQHF. DNA of the CDR3: TGTGCCAGTAGTGTGCAACAGGGGGCCGTCAATCAGCCCCAGCATTTT.

This clone has just a few counts. The J gene is TRBJ1-6, the V gene TRBV6-5; D is undetermined. CDR3 length: 14 residues. In germline, CDR1 is MNHEY, CDR2 SVGAGI. Trimming removed 2 bases from V and 4 bases from J, with 6 bases in between. This chain's CDR3 is CASSYAVYNSPLHF. The CDR3 DNA follows: TGTGCCAGCAGTTACGCAGTTTATAATTCACCCCTCCACTTT.